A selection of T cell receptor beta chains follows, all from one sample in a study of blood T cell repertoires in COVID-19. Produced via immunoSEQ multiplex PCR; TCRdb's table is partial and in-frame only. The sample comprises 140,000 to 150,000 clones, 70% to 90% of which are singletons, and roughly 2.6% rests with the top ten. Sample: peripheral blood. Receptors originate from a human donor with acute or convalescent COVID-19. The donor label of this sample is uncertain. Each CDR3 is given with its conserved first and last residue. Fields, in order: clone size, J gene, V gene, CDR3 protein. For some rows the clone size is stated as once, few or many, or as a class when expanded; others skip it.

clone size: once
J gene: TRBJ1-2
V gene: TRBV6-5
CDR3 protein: CASSTSGPYGYTF

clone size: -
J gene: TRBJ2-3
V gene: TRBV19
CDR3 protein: CASSTVRGTDTQYF

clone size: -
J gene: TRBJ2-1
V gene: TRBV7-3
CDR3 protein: CASSSLAGGNEQFF

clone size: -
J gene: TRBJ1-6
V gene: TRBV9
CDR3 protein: CASSRGGGYNSPLHF

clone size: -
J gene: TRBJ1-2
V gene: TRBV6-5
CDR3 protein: CASRRDRGGYGYTF

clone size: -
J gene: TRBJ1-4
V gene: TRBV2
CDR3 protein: CASTKSEADNEKLFF

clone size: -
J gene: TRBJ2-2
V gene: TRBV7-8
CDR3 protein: CASSPRGPGELFF

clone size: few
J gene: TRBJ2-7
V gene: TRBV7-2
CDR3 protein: CASTEPDRVALGEQYF

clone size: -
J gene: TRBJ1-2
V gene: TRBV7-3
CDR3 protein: CASSSGPLGGYTF

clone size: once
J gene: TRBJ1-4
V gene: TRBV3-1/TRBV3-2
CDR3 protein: CASSQVTRDSETTNEKLFF

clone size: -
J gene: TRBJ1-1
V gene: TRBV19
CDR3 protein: CASSSTGTVNTEAFF

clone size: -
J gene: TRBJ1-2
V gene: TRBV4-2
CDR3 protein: CASSQGGTNYGYTF

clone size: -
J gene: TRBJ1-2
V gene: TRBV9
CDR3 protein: CASSDNRENYGYTF

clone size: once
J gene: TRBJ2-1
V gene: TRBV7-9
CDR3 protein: CASSDPGWTGVNEQFF

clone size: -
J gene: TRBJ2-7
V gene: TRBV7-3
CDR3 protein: CASQLAGGSYEQYF

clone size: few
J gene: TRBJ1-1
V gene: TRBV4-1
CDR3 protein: CASSQERNTEAFF

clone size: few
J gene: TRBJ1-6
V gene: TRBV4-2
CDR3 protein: CASSQAVQGWDSPLHF

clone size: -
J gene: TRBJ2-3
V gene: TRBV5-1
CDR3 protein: CASSSGLAGLTDTQYF

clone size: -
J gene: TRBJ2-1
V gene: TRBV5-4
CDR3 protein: CASSLPGASGGEQFF

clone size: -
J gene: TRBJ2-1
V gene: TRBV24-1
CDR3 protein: CATSDVSHSYNEQFF

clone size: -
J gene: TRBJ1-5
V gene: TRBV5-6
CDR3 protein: CASSLGVDRGNQPQHF

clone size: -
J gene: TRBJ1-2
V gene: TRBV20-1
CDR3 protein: CSARGWAGYTF

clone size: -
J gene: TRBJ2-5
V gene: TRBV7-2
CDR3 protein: CASSSQASGRAQETQYF

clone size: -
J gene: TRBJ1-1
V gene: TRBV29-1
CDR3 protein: CSVDGDTVGTEAFF

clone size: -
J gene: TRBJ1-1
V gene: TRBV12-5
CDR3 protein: CASGLGLPGPKAFF

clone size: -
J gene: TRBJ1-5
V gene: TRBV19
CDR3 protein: CASTPGTGGHSNQPQHF

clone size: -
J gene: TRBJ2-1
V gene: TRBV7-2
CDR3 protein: CASSLSCSGSICNEQFF

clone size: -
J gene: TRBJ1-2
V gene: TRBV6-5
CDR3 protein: CASSYGRTGSDGYTF

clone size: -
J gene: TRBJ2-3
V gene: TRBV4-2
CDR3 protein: CASSQERGNTDTQYF

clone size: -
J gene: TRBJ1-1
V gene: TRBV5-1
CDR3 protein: CASSFGASAEAFF

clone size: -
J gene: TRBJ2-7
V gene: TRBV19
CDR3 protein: CASTGGNYEQYF

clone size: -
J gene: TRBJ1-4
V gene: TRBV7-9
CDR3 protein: CASSLGQGGEKLFF

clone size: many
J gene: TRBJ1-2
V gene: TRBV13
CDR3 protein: CASSLGQGGYGYTF

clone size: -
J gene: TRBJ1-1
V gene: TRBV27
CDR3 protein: CASSLTGRRGNTEAFF

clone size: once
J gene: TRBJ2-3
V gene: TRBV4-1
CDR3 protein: CASSVVTGVTDTQYF

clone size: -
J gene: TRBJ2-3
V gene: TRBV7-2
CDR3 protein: CASSSSVAGADTQYF

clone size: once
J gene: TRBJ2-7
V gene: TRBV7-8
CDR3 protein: CASSLVPQATYEQYF

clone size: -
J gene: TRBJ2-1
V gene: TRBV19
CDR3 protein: CASSLDSSSYNEQFF